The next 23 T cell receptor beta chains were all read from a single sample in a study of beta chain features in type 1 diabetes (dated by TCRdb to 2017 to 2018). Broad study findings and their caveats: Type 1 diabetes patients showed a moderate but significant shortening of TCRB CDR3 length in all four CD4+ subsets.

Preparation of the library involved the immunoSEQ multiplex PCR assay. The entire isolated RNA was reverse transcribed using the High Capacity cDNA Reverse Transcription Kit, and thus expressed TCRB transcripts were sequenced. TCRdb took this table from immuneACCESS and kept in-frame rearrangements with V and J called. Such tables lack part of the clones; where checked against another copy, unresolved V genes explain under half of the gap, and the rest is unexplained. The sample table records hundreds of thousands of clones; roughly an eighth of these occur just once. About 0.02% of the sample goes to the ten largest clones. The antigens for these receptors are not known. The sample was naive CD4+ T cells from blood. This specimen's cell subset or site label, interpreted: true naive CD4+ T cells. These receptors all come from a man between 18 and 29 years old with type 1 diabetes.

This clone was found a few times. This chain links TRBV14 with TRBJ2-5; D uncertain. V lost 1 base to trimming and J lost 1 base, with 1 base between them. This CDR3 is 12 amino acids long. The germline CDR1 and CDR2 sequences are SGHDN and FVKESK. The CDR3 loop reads CASSQGQETQYF. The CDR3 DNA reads TGTGCCAGCAGCCAAGGCCAAGAGACCCAGTACTTC.

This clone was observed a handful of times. CDR3 coding DNA: TGCGCCAGCCAAGGCTCGCAGTCCCGAGCGGACACTGAAGCTTTCTTT. Translation: CASQGSQSRADTEAFF. This chain connects TRBV4-1 to TRBJ1-1; D ambiguous. Germline V gives CDR1 MGHRA, CDR2 YSYEKL. V was clipped by 8 bases and J by 3 bases, with 22 bases between them. The CDR3 runs to 16 residues.

CDR3 in DNA: TGTGCCAGCAGCTTAACGGGCGGTTTCGGTGGGGAGCAGTACTTC. Protein sequence: CASSLTGGFGGEQYF. The V and J genes are TRBV7-3 and TRBJ2-7; D is ambiguous. Deletions cut 0 bases from V and 7 bases from J, with 16 bases between. The CDR3 is 15 residues long. CDR1 and CDR2 (germline): SGHTA, FQGTGA.

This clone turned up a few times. Here the CDR3 reads CASSSQGLYYEQYF. The CDR3 DNA sequence: TGTGCCAGCAGCTCCCAGGGACTTTACTACGAGCAGTACTTC. The chain couples TRBV7-2 to TRBJ2-7; perhaps TRBD2 as D (6 bases). With 4 bases removed from V and 3 bases from J, the gap between germline ends came to 13 bases. In germline, CDR1 is SGHTA, CDR2 FQGNSA. CDR3 size: 14 residues.

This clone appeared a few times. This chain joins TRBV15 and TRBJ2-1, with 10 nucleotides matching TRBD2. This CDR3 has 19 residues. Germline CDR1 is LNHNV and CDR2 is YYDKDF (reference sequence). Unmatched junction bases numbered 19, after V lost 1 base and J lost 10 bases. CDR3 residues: CATSRVEGGLAGANREQFF. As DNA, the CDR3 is TGTGCCACCAGCAGAGTAGAGGGAGGGCTAGCGGGGGCCAACAGAGAGCAGTTCTTC.

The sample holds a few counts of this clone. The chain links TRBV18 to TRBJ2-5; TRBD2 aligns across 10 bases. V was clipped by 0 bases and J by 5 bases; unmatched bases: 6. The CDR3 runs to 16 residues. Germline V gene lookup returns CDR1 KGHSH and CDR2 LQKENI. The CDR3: CASSPPLAGVLETQYF. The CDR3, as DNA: TGTGCCAGCTCACCACCGCTAGCGGGGGTGTTGGAGACCCAGTACTTC. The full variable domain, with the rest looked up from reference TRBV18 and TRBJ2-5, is NAGVMQNPRHLVRRRGQEARLRCSPMKGHSHVYWYRQLPEEGLKFMVYLQKENIIDESGMPKERFSAEFPKEGPSILRIQQVVRGDSAAYFCASSPPLAGVLETQYFGPGTRLLVL.

DNA of the CDR3: TGTGCCAGCAGTGAAGCGCTTAACGGAAATTCACCCCTCCACTTT. This codes for CASSEALNGNSPLHF. The chain uses TRBV2 and TRBJ1-6; D gene unclear. The CDR3 loop spans 15 amino acids. The V end was cut by 0 bases, the J end by 7 bases, with 10 bases between. Germline loops: CDR1 SNHLY, CDR2 FYNNEI.

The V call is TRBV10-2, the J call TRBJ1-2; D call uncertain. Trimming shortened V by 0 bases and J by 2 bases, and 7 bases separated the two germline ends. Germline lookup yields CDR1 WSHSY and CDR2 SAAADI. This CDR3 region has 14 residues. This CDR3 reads CASSESKGNYGYTF. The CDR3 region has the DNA TGCGCCAGCAGTGAGTCTAAGGGAAACTATGGCTACACCTTC.

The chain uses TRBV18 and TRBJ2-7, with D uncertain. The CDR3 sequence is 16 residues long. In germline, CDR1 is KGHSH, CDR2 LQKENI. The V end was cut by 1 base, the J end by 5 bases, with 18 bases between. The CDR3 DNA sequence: TGTGCCAGCTCACCACGGGTCTCACGTCCAACCGACGAGCAGTACTTC. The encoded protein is CASSPRVSRPTDEQYF.

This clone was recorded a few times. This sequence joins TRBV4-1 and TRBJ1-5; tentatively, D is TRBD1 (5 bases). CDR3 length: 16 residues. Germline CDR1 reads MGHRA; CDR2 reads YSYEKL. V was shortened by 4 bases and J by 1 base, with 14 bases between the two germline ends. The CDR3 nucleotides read TGCGCCAGCAGCCTCATCCCGGGACCGAGCAATCAGCCCCAGCATTTT. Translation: CASSLIPGPSNQPQHF.

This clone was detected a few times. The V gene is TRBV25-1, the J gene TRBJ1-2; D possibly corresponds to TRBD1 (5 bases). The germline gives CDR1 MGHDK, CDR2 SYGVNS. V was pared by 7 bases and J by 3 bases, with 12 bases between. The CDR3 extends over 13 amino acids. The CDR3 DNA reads TGTGCCAGCACCCGTGGGGGTCACTATGGCTACACCTTC. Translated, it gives CASTRGGHYGYTF.

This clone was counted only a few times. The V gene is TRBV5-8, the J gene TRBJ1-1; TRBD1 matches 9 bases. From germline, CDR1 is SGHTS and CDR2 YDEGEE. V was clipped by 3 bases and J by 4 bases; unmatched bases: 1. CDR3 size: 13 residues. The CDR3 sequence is CASSSDRGTEAFF. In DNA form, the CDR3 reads TGTGCCAGCAGCTCGGACAGGGGCACTGAAGCTTTCTTT.

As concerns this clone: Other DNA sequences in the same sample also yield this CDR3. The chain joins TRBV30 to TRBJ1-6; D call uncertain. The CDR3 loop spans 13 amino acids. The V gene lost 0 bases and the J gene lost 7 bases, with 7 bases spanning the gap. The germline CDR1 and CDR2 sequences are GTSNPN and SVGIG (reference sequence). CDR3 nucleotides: TGTGCCTGGAGTGTACGTGGGAATTCACCCCTCCACTTT. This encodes CAWSVRGNSPLHF.

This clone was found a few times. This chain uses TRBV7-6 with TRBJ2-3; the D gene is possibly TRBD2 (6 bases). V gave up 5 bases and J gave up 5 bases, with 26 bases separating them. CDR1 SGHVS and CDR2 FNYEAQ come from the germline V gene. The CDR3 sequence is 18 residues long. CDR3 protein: CASSQGPGGWGSGDTQYF. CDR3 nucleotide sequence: TGTGCCAGCAGCCAGGGCCCCGGGGGTTGGGGTTCAGGAGATACGCAGTATTTT.

Written as DNA, the CDR3 is TGTGCCTGGGGGAACGGTTATAATTCACCCCTCCACTTT. Translated: CAWGNGYNSPLHF. This chain joins TRBV30 and TRBJ1-6; D remains ambiguous. The CDR3 has 13 amino acids. Trimming cost V 5 bases and J 4 bases, with 9 bases left between them. The germline V gene encodes CDR1 GTSNPN and CDR2 SVGIG (reference sequence).

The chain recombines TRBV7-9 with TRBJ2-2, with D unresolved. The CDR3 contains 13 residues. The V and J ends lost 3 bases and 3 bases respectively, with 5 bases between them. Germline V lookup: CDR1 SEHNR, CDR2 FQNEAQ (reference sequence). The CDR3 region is CASSFKDTGELFF. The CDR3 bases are TGTGCCAGCAGCTTTAAGGACACCGGGGAGCTGTTTTTT.

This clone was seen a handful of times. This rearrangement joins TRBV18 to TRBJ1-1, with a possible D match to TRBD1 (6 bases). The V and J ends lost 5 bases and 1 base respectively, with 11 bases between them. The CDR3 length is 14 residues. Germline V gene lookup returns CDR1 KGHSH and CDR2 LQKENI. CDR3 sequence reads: CASSTGSGNTEAFF. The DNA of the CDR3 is TGTGCCAGCTCAACAGGGTCAGGGAACACTGAAGCTTTCTTT. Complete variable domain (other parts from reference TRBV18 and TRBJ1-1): NAGVMQNPRHLVRRRGQEARLRCSPMKGHSHVYWYRQLPEEGLKFMVYLQKENIIDESGMPKERFSAEFPKEGPSILRIQQVVRGDSAAYFCASSTGSGNTEAFFGQGTRLTVV.

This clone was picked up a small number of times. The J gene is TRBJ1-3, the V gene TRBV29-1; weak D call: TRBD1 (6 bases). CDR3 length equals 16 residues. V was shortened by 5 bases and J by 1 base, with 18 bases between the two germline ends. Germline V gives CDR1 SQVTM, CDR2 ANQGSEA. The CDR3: CSVMGGHLTSGNTIYF. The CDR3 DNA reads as TGCAGCGTTATGGGGGGACATCTAACATCTGGAAACACCATATATTTT.

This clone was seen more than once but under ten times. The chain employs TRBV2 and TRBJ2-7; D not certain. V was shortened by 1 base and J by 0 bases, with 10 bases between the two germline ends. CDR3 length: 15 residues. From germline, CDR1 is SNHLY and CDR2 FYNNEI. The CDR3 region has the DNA TGTGCCAGCAGTGAAGTCGCTACTCTCTCCTACGAGCAGTACTTC. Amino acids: CASSEVATLSYEQYF.

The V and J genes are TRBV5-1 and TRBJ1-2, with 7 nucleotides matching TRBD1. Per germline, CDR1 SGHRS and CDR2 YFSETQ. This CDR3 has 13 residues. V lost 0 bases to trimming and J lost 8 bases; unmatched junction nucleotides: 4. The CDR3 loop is CASSLETGIGYTF. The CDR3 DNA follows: TGCGCCAGCAGCTTGGAGACAGGGATCGGCTACACCTTC. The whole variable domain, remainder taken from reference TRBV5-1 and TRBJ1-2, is KAGVTQTPRYLIKTRGQQVTLSCSPISGHRSVSWYQQTPGQGLQFLFEYFSETQRNKGNFPGRFSGRQFSNSRSEMNVSTLELGDSALYLCASSLETGIGYTFGSGTRLTVV.

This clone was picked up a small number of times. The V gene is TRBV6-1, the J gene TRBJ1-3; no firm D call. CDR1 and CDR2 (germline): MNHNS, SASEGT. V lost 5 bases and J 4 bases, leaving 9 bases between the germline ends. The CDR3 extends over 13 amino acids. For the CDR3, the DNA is TGTGCCAGCAGTCAAGAACAGGGAAACACCATATATTTT. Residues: CASSQEQGNTIYF.

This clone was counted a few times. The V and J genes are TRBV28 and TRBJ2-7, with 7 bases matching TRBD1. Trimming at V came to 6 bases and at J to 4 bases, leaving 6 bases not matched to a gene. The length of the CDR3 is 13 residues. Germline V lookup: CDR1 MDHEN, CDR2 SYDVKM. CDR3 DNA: TGTGCCAGCAGACCAGGGACAGAATACGAGCAGTACTTC. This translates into CASRPGTEYEQYF. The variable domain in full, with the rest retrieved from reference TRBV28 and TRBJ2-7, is DVKVTQSSRYLVKRTGEKVFLECVQDMDHENMFWYRQDPGLGLRLIYFSYDVKMKEKGDIPEGYSVSREKKERFSLILESASTNQTSMYLCASRPGTEYEQYFGPGTRLTVT.

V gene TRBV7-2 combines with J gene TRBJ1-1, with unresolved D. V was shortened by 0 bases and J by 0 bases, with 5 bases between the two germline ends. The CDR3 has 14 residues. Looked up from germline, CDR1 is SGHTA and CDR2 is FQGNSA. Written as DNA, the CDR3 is TGTGCCAGCAGCTTAGCGGGTTTGAACACTGAAGCTTTCTTT. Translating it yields CASSLAGLNTEAFF. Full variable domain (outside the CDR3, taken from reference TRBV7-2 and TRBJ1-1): GAGVSQSPSNKVTEKGKDVELRCDPISGHTALYWYRQSLGQGLEFLIYFQGNSAPDKSGLPSDRFSAERTGGSVSTLTIQRTQQEDSAVYLCASSLAGLNTEAFFGQGTRLTVV.